These 24 T cell receptor beta chains came from one sample sequenced in a study of cytomegalovirus exposure and HLA in healthy donors (dated by TCRdb to about 2017). The library came from the immunoSEQ multiplex PCR assay. A mixture of 60 forward primers for TCR Vbeta segments and 13 reverse primers for TCR Jbeta segments was used in the multiplex PCR. The table was pulled from immuneACCESS by TCRdb, which kept in-frame rearrangements only. Such tables lose some clones; where checked, under half of the loss comes from unresolved V genes, and the rest has no known cause. Here the sample has around 140,000 clones; 80% to 90% occur a single time. The top ten hold about 5% of the sample. Sequencing was carried out using PBMCs. The receptor source for this set is a woman younger than 45 in good health and CMV-seronegative.

The genes are TRBV19 and TRBJ2-7; D unresolved. There are 13 residues in the CDR3. Trimming left V 4 bases short and J 2 bases short, with 9 bases between. The V gene's germline CDR1 is LNHDA and CDR2 SQIVND (reference sequence). The CDR3 loop is CASSTQTPYEQYF. The CDR3 DNA is TGTGCCAGTAGTACCCAGACACCCTACGAGCAGTACTTC.

V usage is TRBV28 and J usage is TRBJ1-1; D gene unclear. The length of the CDR3 is 15 residues. Per germline, CDR1 MDHEN and CDR2 SYDVKM. The ends were cut back, 5 bases at V and 5 bases at J, with 18 bases in the middle. Here the CDR3 DNA reads TGTGCCAGCAGTCGAACGGGTACGTTAAGGACTGAAGCTTTCTTT. Amino acid sequence: CASSRTGTLRTEAFF.

This sequence joins TRBV4-1 and TRBJ2-3, with 9 nucleotides matching TRBD2. Germline CDR1 is MGHRA and CDR2 is YSYEKL. This CDR3 is 15 amino acids long. The V and J ends lost 4 bases and 2 bases, in that order; junction bases with no gene match: 4. As DNA, the CDR3 is TGCGCCAGCAGCCCCAAGCGGGGGGTCACAGATACGCAGTATTTT. This translates into CASSPKRGVTDTQYF.

This chain uses TRBV4-3 with TRBJ1-6, with D unresolved. CDR3 length equals 13 residues. V was pared by 10 bases and J by 8 bases, with 15 bases between. CDR1 and CDR2 from the germline V gene are LGHNA and YSLEER. CDR3 amino acids: CATNEFPDSPLHF. DNA of the CDR3: TGCGCCACCAACGAGTTTCCTGATTCACCCCTCCACTTT.

The chain is built from TRBV7-9 and TRBJ2-7; 7 bases map to TRBD1. The CDR3 runs to 14 residues. V lost 5 bases to trimming and J lost 0 bases; unmatched junction nucleotides: 4. Germline V lookup: CDR1 SEHNR, CDR2 FQNEAQ (reference sequence). This chain's CDR3 is CASSPRDSSYEQYF. Written as DNA, the CDR3 is TGTGCCAGCAGCCCTCGGGACAGCTCCTACGAGCAGTACTTC.

This chain connects TRBV7-9 to TRBJ1-1, with D unresolved. This CDR3 comprises 13 residues. CDR1 and CDR2 (germline): SEHNR, FQNEAQ (reference sequence). Deletions cut 8 bases from V and 2 bases from J, with 12 bases between. This chain's CDR3 is CASRSTANTEAFF. The CDR3 DNA reads TGTGCCAGCCGGTCAACAGCAAACACTGAAGCTTTCTTT.

The gene calls are TRBV19 and TRBJ1-5; D gene unclear. V lost 7 bases and J 0 bases, leaving 10 bases between the germline ends. From germline, CDR1 is LNHDA and CDR2 SQIVND (reference sequence). The CDR3 totals 14 residues. CDR3 sequence reads: CASNAGYSNQPQHF. The CDR3, as DNA: TGTGCCAGTAACGCAGGTTATAGCAATCAGCCCCAGCATTTT.

The chain joins TRBV5-1 to TRBJ2-2; D possibly corresponds to TRBD2 (7 bases). The CDR3 length is 17 residues. Germline V gene lookup returns CDR1 SGHRS and CDR2 YFSETQ. The germline V and J ends were trimmed by 5 bases and 3 bases, with 20 bases remaining between them. CDR3 sequence reads: CASSNSRGGAYTGELFF. CDR3 bases: TGCGCCAGCAGTAACTCCCGAGGGGGGGCCTACACCGGGGAGCTGTTTTTT.

The CDR3 loop reads CASSPRETSTDTQYF. The CDR3 DNA reads as TGTGCCAGCAGCCCCCGGGAAACAAGCACAGATACGCAGTATTTT. The V and J genes are TRBV7-6 and TRBJ2-3; D is perhaps TRBD2 (5 bases). V lost 5 bases and J 0 bases, leaving 12 bases between the germline ends. Germline CDR1 and CDR2: SGHVS and FNYEAQ. This CDR3 comprises 15 residues.

This chain links TRBV9 with TRBJ2-7; the match to TRBD2 covers 7 bases. V trimming: 4 bases; J trimming: 3 bases; junction bases outside the gene matches: 4. This CDR3 contains 13 residues. Germline assignment: CDR1 SGDLS and CDR2 YYNGEE. The CDR3: CASSPGLVYEQYF. In DNA, the CDR3 is TGTGCCAGCAGCCCCGGACTAGTCTACGAGCAGTACTTC. Based on the CDR3 plus reference TRBV9 and TRBJ2-7, the full variable domain is DSGVTQTPKHLITATGQRVTLRCSPRSGDLSVYWYQQSLDQGLQFLIQYYNGEERAKGNILERFSAQQFPDLHSELNLSSLELGDSALYFCASSPGLVYEQYFGPGTRLTVT.

The chain combines TRBV9 with TRBJ2-5; the match to TRBD2 covers 14 bases. The V gene's germline CDR1 is SGDLS and CDR2 YYNGEE. The CDR3 extends over 16 amino acids. J lost 7 bases, V lost 2 bases, and 7 bases had no gene match. The CDR3 is CASSVGLAGVVGTQYF. DNA for the CDR3: TGTGCCAGCAGCGTGGGACTAGCGGGAGTAGTTGGGACCCAGTACTTC.

The gene calls are TRBV27 and TRBJ2-7, with D maybe TRBD2 (5 bases). The germline gives CDR1 MNHEY, CDR2 SMNVEV (reference sequence). Between the trimmed V and J ends, which lost 2 bases and 6 bases, there was a span of 14 bases. The CDR3 is 14 residues long. The CDR3 nucleotides read TGTGCCAGCAGTTTAGCGGGTGTGATCTCCGAGCAGTACTTC. Its protein is CASSLAGVISEQYF.

The chain joins TRBV10-3 to TRBJ1-1; 7 bases agree with TRBD1. Germline lookup yields CDR1 ENHRY and CDR2 SYGVKD. CDR3 size: 13 residues. J lost 1 base, V lost 7 bases, and 3 bases had no gene match. CDR3 residues: CAITTGANTEAFF. DNA of the CDR3: TGTGCCATCACCACAGGGGCGAACACTGAAGCTTTCTTT.

The rearrangement links TRBV28 to TRBJ2-6; tentative D call: TRBD2 (6 bases). Germline CDR1 MDHEN, CDR2 SYDVKM. This CDR3 spans 18 amino acids. The germline V and J ends were trimmed by 3 bases and 3 bases, with 18 bases remaining between them. CDR3 amino acids: CASSLGRRGLFGANVLTF. The DNA for the CDR3 is TGTGCCAGCAGTTTGGGGAGGAGGGGCCTCTTTGGGGCCAACGTCCTGACTTTC.

The chain joins TRBV7-9 to TRBJ1-2; 7 bases match TRBD1. Germline V gene sequence: CDR1 SEHNR, CDR2 FQNEAQ (reference sequence). The CDR3 has 16 amino acids. V lost 8 bases and J lost 3; bases outside the gene matches: 15. The CDR3 loop is CASQTSVIDRDYGYTF. For the CDR3, the DNA is TGTGCCAGCCAAACGTCCGTAATCGACAGGGACTATGGCTACACCTTC. Using reference TRBV7-9 and TRBJ1-2 for the parts outside the CDR3, the full variable domain is DTGVSQNPRHKITKRGQNVTFRCDPISEHNRLYWYRQTLGQGPEFLTYFQNEAQLEKSRLLSDRFSAERPKGSFSTLEIQRTEQGDSAMYLCASQTSVIDRDYGYTFGSGTRLTVV.

The rearrangement uses TRBV18 and TRBJ2-7, with no clear D. V was trimmed by 5 bases and J by 3 bases, leaving 8 bases between them. From germline, CDR1 is KGHSH and CDR2 LQKENI. The CDR3 spans 12 residues. This chain's CDR3 is CASSTDDYEQYF. The CDR3 DNA is TGTGCCAGCTCAACAGACGACTACGAGCAGTACTTC.

The rearrangement uses TRBV6-4 and TRBJ2-1, with D maybe TRBD2 (6 bases). V was pared by 3 bases and J by 0 bases, with 9 bases between. The CDR3 contains 15 residues. Germline V gene sequence: CDR1 MRHNA, CDR2 SNTAGT. CDR3: CASSEGGSSYNEQFF. DNA for the CDR3: TGTGCCAGCAGTGAGGGGGGAAGCTCCTACAATGAGCAGTTCTTC.

CDR3 sequence: CASSTRGGLNSPLHF. CDR3 coding DNA: TGTGCCAGCAGTACCCGGGGGGGTTTGAATTCACCCCTCCACTTT. The genes are TRBV6-5 and TRBJ1-6; a weak D match, TRBD1 (5 bases). This CDR3 spans 15 amino acids. V dropped 5 bases and J dropped 7 bases, with 15 bases sitting between them. Germline V gene lookup returns CDR1 MNHEY and CDR2 SVGAGI.

The V gene is TRBV5-1, the J gene TRBJ2-7; the match to TRBD2 covers 11 bases. The V gene's germline CDR1 is SGHRS and CDR2 YFSETQ. V lost 3 bases and J lost 4; bases outside the gene matches: 3. CDR3 length equals 14 residues. The CDR3 DNA reads TGCGCCAGCAGCTCCGTAGCGGGGGGGTACGAGCAGTACTTC. Translating gives CASSSVAGGYEQYF.

The chain is built from TRBV7-2 and TRBJ1-1; 9 bases are shared with TRBD1. The ends lost 8 bases at V and 2 bases at J; junction bases unmatched: 6. The CDR3 contains 14 residues. Germline V gene lookup returns CDR1 SGHTA and CDR2 FQGNSA. CDR3 sequence: CASGSGQGNTEAFF. In DNA form, the CDR3 reads TGTGCCAGCGGTTCGGGACAGGGAAACACTGAAGCTTTCTTT.

The V and J genes are TRBV5-4 and TRBJ2-1; D remains unclear. The CDR3 loop spans 13 amino acids. Trimming cost V 2 bases and J 7 bases, with 10 bases left between them. Germline lookup yields CDR1 SGHNT and CDR2 YYREEE (reference sequence). The CDR3 sequence: CASSLRARNEQFF. DNA for the CDR3: TGTGCCAGCAGCTTAAGAGCTCGGAATGAGCAGTTCTTC.

The rearrangement uses TRBV11-2 and TRBJ2-2; TRBD2 might be the D (5 bases). CDR1 is SGHAT and CDR2 is FQNNGV in the germline V gene. The CDR3 loop spans 15 amino acids. V was cut by 5 bases and J by 2 bases, with 12 bases left in between. The CDR3 sequence: CASSRIGVNTGELFF. CDR3 DNA: TGTGCCAGCAGCCGGATCGGGGTAAACACCGGGGAGCTGTTTTTT.

The chain has TRBV29-1 and TRBJ2-5; no firm D call. The CDR3 is made up of 15 amino acids. CDR1 and CDR2 from the germline V gene are SQVTM and ANQGSEA. Trimming pared 4 bases from V and 2 bases from J, leaving 17 bases between. This CDR3 is CSVGRPYIMQETQYF. DNA for the CDR3: TGCAGCGTTGGGCGGCCGTACATTATGCAAGAGACCCAGTACTTC.

This chain links TRBV11-2 with TRBJ2-7, with D perhaps matching TRBD2 (6 bases). The CDR3 has 12 amino acids. The germline CDR1 and CDR2 sequences are SGHAT and FQNNGV. V was shortened by 4 bases and J by 7 bases, with 11 bases between the two germline ends. The CDR3 DNA is TGTGCCAGCAGCTCGGGGGTCCTTGAGCAGTACTTC. It translates to CASSSGVLEQYF.